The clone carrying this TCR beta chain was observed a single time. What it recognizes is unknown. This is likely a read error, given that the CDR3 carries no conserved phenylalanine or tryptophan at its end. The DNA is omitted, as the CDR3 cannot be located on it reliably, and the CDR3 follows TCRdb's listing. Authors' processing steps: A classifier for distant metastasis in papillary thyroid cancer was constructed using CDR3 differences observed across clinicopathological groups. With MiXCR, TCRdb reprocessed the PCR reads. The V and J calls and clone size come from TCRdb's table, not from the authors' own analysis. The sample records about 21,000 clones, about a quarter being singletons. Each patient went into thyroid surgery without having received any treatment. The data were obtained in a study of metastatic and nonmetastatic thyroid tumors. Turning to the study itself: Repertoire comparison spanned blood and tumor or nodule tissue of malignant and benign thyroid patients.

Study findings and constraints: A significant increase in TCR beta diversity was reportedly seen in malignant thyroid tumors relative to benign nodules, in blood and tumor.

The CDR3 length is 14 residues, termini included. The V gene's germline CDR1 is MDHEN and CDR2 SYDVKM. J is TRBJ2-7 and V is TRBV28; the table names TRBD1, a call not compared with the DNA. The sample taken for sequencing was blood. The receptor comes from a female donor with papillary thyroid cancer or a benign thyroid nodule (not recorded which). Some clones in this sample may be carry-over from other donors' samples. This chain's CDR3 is CASSSSGQGGEKYL.